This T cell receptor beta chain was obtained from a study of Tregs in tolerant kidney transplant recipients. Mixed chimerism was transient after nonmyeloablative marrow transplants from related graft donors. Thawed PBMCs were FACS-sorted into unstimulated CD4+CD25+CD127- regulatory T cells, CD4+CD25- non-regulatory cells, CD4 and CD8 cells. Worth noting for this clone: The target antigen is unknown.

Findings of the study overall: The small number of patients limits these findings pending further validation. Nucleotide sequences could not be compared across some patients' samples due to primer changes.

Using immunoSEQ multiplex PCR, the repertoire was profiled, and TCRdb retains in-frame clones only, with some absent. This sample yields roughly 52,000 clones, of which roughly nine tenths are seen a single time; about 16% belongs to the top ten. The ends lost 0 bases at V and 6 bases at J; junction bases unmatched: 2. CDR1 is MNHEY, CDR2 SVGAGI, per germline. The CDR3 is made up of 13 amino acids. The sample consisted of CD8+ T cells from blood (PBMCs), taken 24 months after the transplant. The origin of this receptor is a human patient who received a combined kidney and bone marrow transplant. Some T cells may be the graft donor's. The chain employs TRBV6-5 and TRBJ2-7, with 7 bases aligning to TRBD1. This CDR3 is CASSYSDRAEQYF. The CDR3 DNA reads TGTGCCAGCAGTTACTCCGACAGGGCCGAGCAGTACTTC.